This TCR beta chain was obtained from a study of OX40 agonist ivuxolimab in advanced cancers. Background on the study: Patients were treated with ivuxolimab, an agonistic anti-OX40 (CD134) antibody.

This CDR3 has 14 residues. V lost 0 bases, J lost 11 bases, and 9 bases stayed unmatched. Germline V gene data show CDR1 as SGHRS and CDR2 as YFSETQ. No patient had autoimmune disease or received systemic immunosuppression. Findings and limits, study-wide: Relative to CD4+ cells, CD8+ T cells on average had more expanded clones.

Regarding this clone: As yet, its antigen is unknown.

Assay used: immunoSEQ multiplex PCR; TCRdb lists only in-frame clones, some missing. Here the sample spans 40,000 or so clones, 86% being singletons. V usage is TRBV5-1 and J usage is TRBJ2-3; TRBD1 aligns across 7 bases. The starting material was CD4+ or CD8+ T cells sorted from blood, obtained in a trial of the OX40 agonist ivuxolimab. The sequence was collected from an adult with an advanced solid tumor such as melanoma, head and neck, liver or kidney cancer. The CDR3 here is CASSLEGAPLGQYF. CDR3 nucleotides: TGCGCCAGCAGCTTGGAGGGGGCCCCGTTGGGGCAGTATTTT.